The clone carrying this T cell receptor (beta chain) was observed a few times. The data were obtained in a study of blood T cells in healthy people across ages. A J-beta primer mix and a sample-barcoded 5' primer were used in a second PCR of about 7 to 12 cycles. A single record per CDR3 protein comes from TCRdb applying MiXCR to the 5' RACE reads. Of 700,000 to 850,000 distinct CDR3 sequences in the sample, around 36% were seen once. CDR1 is DFQATT, CDR2 SNEGSKA, per germline (reference sequence). After removal of 6 bases from V and 4 bases from J, the junction contained 22 bases not matched to a gene. CDR3 size: 19 residues.

The sequence was obtained from a man younger than 35 in good health. The sample taken for sequencing was blood. The chain is built from TRBV20-1 and TRBJ1-5, with 9 bases aligning to TRBD1. CDR3 sequence (DNA): TGCAGTGCCGGATCCGGGACAGGGCCATTTCAACGGGGGAATCAGCCCCAGCATTTT. Translated, it gives CSAGSGTGPFQRGNQPQHF.